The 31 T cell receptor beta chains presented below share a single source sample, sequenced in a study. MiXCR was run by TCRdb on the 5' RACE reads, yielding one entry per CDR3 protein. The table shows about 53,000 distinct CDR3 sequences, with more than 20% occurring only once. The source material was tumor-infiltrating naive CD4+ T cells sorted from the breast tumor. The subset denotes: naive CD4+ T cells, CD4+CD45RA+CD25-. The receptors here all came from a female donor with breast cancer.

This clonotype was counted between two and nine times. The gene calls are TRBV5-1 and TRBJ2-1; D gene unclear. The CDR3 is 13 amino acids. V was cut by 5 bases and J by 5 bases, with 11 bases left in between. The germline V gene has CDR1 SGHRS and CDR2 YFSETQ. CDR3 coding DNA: TGCGCCAGCAGACTCGGCATCGACAATGAGCAGTTCTTC. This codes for CASRLGIDNEQFF.

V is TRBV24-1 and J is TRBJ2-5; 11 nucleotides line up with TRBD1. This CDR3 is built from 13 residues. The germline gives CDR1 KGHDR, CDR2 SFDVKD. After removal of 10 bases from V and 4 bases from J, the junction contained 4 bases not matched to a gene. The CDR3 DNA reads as TGTGCCACAGGACAGGGGGCGCGAGAGACCCAGTACTTC. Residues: CATGQGARETQYF.

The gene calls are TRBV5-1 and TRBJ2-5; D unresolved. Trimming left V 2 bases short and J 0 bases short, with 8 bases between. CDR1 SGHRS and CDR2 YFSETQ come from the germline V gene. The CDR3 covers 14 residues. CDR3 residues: CASSFGDYQETQYF. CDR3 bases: TGCGCCAGCAGCTTCGGAGACTACCAAGAGACCCAGTACTTC. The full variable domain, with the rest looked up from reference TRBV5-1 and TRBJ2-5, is KAGVTQTPRYLIKTRGQQVTLSCSPISGHRSVSWYQQTPGQGLQFLFEYFSETQRNKGNFPGRFSGRQFSNSRSEMNVSTLELGDSALYLCASSFGDYQETQYFGPGTRLLVL.

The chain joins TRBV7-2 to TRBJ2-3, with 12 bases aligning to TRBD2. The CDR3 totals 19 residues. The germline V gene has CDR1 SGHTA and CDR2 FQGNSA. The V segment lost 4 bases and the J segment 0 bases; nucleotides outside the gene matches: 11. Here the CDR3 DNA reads TGTGCCAGCAGCTCGACGACTAGCGGGAGAGTCGGGAGCACAGATACGCAGTATTTT. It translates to CASSSTTSGRVGSTDTQYF.

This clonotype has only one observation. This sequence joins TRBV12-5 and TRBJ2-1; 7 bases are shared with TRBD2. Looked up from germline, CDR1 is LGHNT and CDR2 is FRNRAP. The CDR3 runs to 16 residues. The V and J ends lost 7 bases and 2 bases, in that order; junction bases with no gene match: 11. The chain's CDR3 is CASALLAPMTYNEQFF. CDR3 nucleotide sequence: TGTGCTAGTGCCCTACTAGCGCCCATGACCTACAATGAGCAGTTCTTC.

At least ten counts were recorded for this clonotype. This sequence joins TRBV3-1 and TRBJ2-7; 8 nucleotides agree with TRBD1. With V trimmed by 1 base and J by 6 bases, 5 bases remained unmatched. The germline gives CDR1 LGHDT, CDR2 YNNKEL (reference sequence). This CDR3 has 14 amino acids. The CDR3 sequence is CASSQGTGNSEQYF. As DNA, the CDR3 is TGTGCCAGCAGCCAAGGGACAGGGAACTCCGAGCAGTACTTC.

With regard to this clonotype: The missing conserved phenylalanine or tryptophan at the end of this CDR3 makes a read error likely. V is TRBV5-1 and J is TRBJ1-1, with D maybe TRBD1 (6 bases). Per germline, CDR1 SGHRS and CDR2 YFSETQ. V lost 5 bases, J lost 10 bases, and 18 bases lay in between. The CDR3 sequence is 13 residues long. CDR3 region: CASSVSNPRGAFS. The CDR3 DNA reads TGCGCCAGCAGTGTGAGTAACCCCAGGGGAGCTTTCTCT.

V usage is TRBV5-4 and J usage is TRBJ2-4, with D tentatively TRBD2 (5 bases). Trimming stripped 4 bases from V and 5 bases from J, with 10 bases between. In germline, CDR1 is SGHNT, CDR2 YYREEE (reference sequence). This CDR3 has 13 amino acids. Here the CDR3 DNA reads TGTGCCAGCAGCGGCGGGCCCCAAAACATTCAGTACTTC. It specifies CASSGGPQNIQYF.

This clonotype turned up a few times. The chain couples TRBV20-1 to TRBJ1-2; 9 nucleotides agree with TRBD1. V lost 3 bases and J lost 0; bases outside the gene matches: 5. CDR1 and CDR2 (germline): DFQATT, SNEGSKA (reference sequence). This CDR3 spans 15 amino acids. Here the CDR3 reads CSASTGGGSNYGYTF. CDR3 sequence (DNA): TGCAGTGCTAGTACAGGGGGCGGATCTAACTATGGCTACACCTTC.

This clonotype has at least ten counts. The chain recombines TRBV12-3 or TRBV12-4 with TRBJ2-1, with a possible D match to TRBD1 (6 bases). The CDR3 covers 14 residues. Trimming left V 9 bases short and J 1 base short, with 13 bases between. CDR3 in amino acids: CASLKGGSYNEQFF. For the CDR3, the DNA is TGTGCCAGTCTCAAAGGGGGATCCTACAATGAGCAGTTCTTC.

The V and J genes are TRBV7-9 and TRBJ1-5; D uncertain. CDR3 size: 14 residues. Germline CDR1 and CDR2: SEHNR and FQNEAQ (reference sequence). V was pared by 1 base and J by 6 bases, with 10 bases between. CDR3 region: CASSLDTSSQPQHF. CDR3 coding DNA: TGTGCCAGCAGCTTAGATACCTCCTCTCAGCCCCAGCATTTT.

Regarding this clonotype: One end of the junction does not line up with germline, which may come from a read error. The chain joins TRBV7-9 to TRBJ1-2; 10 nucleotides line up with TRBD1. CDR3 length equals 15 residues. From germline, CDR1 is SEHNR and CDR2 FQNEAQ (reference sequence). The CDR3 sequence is CAGSRLGTGAFGYTF. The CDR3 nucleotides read TGTGCCGGCAGCCGGCTTGGGACAGGGGCGTTCGGCTACACCTTC.

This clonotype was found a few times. This chain's CDR3 is CAIRAGGGYEQYF. The CDR3 DNA is TGTGCCATCAGGGCAGGGGGAGGCTACGAGCAGTACTTC. The chain combines TRBV10-3 with TRBJ2-7; possible D gene TRBD1, 7 bases. Deletions cut 6 bases from V and 3 bases from J, with 12 bases between. This CDR3 is built from 13 residues. Per germline, CDR1 ENHRY and CDR2 SYGVKD.

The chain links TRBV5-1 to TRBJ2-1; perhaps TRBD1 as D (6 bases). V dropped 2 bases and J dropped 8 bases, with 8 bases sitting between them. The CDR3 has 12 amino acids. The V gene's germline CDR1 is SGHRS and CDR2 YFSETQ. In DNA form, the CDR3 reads TGCGCCAGCAGCTTCCCAGGGGATGAGCAGTTCTTC. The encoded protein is CASSFPGDEQFF.

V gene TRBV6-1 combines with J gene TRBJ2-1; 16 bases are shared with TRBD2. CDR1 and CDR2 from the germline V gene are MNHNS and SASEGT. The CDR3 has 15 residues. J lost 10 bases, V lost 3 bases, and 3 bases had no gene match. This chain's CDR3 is CASSEGLAGGQEQFF. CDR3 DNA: TGTGCCAGCAGTGAGGGACTAGCGGGAGGGCAGGAGCAGTTCTTC.

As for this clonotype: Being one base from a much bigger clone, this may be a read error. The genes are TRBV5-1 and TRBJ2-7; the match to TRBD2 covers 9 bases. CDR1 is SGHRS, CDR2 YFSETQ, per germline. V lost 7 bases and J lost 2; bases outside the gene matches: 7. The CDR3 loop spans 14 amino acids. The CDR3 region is CASGSRLAAYEQYF. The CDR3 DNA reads TGCGCCAGCGGATCGAGACTAGCGGCCTACGAGCAGTACTTC.

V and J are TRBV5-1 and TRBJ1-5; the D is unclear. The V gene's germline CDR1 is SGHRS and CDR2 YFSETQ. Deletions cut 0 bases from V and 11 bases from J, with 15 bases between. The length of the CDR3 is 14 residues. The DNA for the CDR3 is TGCGCCAGCAGCTTGGTAGCCGGCTCGCGGTCCCAGCATTTT. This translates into CASSLVAGSRSQHF.

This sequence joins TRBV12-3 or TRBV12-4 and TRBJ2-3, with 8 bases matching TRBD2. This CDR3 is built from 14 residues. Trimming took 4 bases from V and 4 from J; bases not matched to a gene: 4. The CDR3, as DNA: TGTGCCAGCAGTTATACGGGAGGGCCAGATACGCAGTATTTT. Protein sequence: CASSYTGGPDTQYF.

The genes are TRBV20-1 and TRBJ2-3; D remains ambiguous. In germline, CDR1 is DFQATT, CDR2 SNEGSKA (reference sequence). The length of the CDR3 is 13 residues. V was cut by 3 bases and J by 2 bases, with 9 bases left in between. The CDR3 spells CSASKGDTDTQYF. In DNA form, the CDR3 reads TGCAGTGCTAGTAAAGGAGACACAGATACGCAGTATTTT.

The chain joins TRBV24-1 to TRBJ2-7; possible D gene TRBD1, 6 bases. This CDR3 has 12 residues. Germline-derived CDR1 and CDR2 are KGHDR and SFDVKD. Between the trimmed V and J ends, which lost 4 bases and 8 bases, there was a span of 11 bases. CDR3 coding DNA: TGTGCCACCAGTGAGCCACAGGGAAAGCAGTACTTC. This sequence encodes CATSEPQGKQYF.

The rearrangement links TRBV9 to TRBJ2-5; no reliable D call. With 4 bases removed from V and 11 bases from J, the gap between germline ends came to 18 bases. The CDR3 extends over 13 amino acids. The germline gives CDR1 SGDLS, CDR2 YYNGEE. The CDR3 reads CASSPLTDRQQYF. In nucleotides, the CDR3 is TGTGCCAGCAGCCCACTCACAGATCGGCAACAGTACTTC.

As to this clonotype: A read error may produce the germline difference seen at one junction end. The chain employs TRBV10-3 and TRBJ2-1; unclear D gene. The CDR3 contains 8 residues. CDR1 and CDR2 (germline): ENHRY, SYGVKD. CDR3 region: CASREKFF. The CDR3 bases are TGCGCCAGCAGAGAAAAGTTCTTC.

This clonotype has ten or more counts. DNA of the CDR3: TGCGCCAGCAGCTTGGTTACGGGAGGTACAGATACGCAGTATTTT. Encoded protein: CASSLVTGGTDTQYF. The rearrangement joins TRBV5-1 to TRBJ2-3, with 7 bases aligning to TRBD2. V shed 0 bases and J 3 bases; nucleotides not matched to a gene: 4. The CDR3 is 15 residues long. The germline V gene has CDR1 SGHRS and CDR2 YFSETQ.

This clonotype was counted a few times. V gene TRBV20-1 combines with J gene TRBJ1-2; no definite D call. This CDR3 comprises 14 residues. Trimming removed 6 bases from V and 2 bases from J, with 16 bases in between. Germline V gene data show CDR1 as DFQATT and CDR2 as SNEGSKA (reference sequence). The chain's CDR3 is CSAKGRSANYGYTF. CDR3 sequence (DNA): TGCAGTGCCAAAGGGAGGTCGGCCAACTATGGCTACACCTTC.

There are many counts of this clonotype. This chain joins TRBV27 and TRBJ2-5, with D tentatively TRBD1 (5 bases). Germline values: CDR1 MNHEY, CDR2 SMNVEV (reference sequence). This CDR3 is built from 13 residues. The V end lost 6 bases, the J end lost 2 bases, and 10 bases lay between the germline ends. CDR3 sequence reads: CASRGHLQETQYF. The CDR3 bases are TGTGCCAGCAGAGGACACTTACAAGAGACCCAGTACTTC.

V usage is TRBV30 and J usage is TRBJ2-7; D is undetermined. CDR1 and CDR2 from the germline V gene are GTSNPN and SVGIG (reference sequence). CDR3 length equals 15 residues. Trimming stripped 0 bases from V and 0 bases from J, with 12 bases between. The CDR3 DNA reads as TGTGCCTGGAGTGTAGGCAGGAGAAGCTCCTACGAGCAGTACTTC. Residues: CAWSVGRRSSYEQYF.

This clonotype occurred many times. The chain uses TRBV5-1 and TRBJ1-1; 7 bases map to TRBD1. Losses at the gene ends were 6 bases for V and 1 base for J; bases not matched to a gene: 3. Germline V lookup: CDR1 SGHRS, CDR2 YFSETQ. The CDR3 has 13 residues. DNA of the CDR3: TGCGCCAGCATCGGACAGGAGAACACTGAAGCTTTCTTT. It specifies CASIGQENTEAFF.

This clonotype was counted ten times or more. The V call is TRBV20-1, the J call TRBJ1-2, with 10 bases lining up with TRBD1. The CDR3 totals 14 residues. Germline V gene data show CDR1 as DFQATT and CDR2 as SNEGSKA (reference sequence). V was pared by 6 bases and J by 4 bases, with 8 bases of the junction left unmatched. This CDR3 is CSAPGTGVGYGYTF. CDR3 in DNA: TGCAGTGCCCCCGGGACAGGGGTTGGCTATGGCTACACCTTC.

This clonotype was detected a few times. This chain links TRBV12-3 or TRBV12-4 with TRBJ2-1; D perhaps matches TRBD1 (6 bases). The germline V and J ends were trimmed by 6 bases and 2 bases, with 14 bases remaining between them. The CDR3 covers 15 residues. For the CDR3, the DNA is TGTGCCAGCAGACCTACAGGGAGAACCTACAATGAGCAGTTCTTC. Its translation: CASRPTGRTYNEQFF.

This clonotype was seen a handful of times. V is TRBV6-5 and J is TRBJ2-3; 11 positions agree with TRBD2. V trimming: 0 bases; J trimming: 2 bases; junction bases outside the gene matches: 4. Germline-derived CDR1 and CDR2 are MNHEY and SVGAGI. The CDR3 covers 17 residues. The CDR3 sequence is CASSYSTSGSYTDTQYF. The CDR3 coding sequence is TGTGCCAGCAGTTACTCCACTAGCGGGAGTTACACAGATACGCAGTATTTT.

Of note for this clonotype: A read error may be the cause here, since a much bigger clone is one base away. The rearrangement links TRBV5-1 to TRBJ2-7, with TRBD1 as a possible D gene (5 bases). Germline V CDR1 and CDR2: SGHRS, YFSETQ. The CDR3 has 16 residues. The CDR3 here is CASSLVVGPPSYERYF. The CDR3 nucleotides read TGCGCCAGCAGCTTGGTCGTGGGGCCGCCCTCCTACGAGCGGTACTTC.